Listed below are T cell receptor beta chains from one sample, sequenced in a study of blood T cells in healthy people across ages. TCRdb passed the 5' RACE reads through MiXCR, listing each CDR3 protein once. The top ten hold approximately 10% of the sample, which has approximately 1.5 million distinct CDR3 sequences, roughly 32% seen once. The sequenced sample consisted of blood. The receptor set was obtained from a woman in her twenties or thirties in good health. Each CDR3 is given with its conserved first and last residue. The D gene is left open where the match is weak. A row's size may be missing; if present it is once, few, many or a size class.

v_call	cdr3_length	j_call	clone_size	d_call	cdr3_aa	cdr3_nt
TRBV7-9	13	TRBJ2-3	few	-	CASSRESWDTQYF	TGTGCCAGCAGCCGGGAGTCTTGGGATACGCAGTATTTT
TRBV20-1	15	TRBJ2-2	-	TRBD2	CSATSGGTNTGELFF	TGCAGTGCTACTAGCGGGGGGACGAACACCGGGGAGCTGTTTTTT
TRBV9	14	TRBJ2-2	-	-	CASSGSTNTGELFF	TGTGCCAGCAGCGGTTCTACGAACACCGGGGAGCTGTTTTTT
TRBV9	14	TRBJ2-1	many	-	CASSVASSYNEQFF	TGTGCCAGCAGCGTAGCGAGCTCCTACAATGAGCAGTTCTTC
TRBV27	18	TRBJ2-1	-	TRBD1	CASSLSIGQGVIYNEQFF	TGTGCCAGCAGTTTATCTATCGGACAGGGGGTAATCTACAATGAGCAGTTCTTC
TRBV5-1	17	TRBJ2-1	-	TRBD2	CAGSWLAGEGPYNEQFF	TGCGCCGGCAGCTGGCTAGCGGGAGAGGGGCCCTACAATGAGCAGTTCTTC
TRBV6-6	15	TRBJ1-1	few	-	CASSRPEGGQTGAFF	TGTGCCAGCAGTCGCCCCGAGGGAGGGCAAACGGGGGCTTTCTTT
TRBV5-1	12	TRBJ2-1	many	-	CASSFRANEQFF	TGCGCCAGCAGCTTCCGGGCCAATGAGCAGTTCTTC
TRBV6-2/TRBV6-3	14	TRBJ2-2	-	-	CASSRSGNTGELFF	TGTGCCAGCAGTCGGTCAGGGAACACCGGGGAGCTGTTTTTT
TRBV30	12	TRBJ1-2	few	-	CAWSAGAIGYTF	TGTGCCTGGAGTGCCGGCGCCATTGGCTACACCTTC
TRBV13	19	TRBJ2-6	-	-	CACSTHQGHPSGGANVLTF	TGTGCCTGCAGCACGCACCAAGGGCACCCCTCTGGCGGGGCCAACGTCCTGACTTTC
TRBV7-3	16	TRBJ2-3	few	TRBD2	CASSLRATSATDTQYF	TGTGCCAGCAGCTTAAGGGCAACTAGCGCCACAGATACGCAGTATTTT
TRBV4-1	13	TRBJ1-5	-	-	CASSQVGDRTQHF	TGCGCCAGCAGCCAAGTTGGCGATCGGACCCAGCATTTT
TRBV6-1	14	TRBJ1-5	few	TRBD1	CASSDSGGGQPQHF	TGTGCCAGCAGTGATTCAGGGGGCGGTCAGCCCCAGCATTTT
TRBV9	15	TRBJ2-5	-	TRBD2	CASSVGGSHQETQYF	TGTGCCAGCAGCGTAGGCGGGAGCCACCAAGAGACCCAGTACTTC
TRBV4-1	14	TRBJ2-1	few	TRBD2	CASSLRSRENEQFF	TGCGCCAGCAGCCTCCGGTCGCGGGAGAATGAGCAGTTCTTC
TRBV10-3	14	TRBJ1-1	-	-	CAISEGGLNTEAFF	TGTGCCATCAGTGAGGGGGGATTGAACACTGAAGCTTTCTTT
TRBV20-1	15	TRBJ1-6	-	-	CSASSSYSYNSPLHF	TGCAGTGCTAGTAGTTCGTACTCCTATAATTCACCCCTCCACTTT
TRBV20-1	19	TRBJ2-1	few	-	CSATEGGTYVARSYNEQFF	TGCAGTGCTACAGAGGGCGGGACTTACGTCGCCCGTTCCTACAATGAGCAGTTCTTC
TRBV27	14	TRBJ2-3	few	TRBD1	CASSGTGKTDTQYF	TGTGCCAGCAGTGGGACAGGGAAAACAGATACGCAGTATTTT
TRBV6-6	17	TRBJ2-3	-	TRBD2	CASSYEASGRATDTQYF	TGTGCCAGCAGTTACGAGGCTAGCGGGAGGGCGACAGATACGCAGTATTTT
TRBV7-9	14	TRBJ2-3	-	-	CASSVTQATDTQYF	TGTGCCAGCAGCGTAACACAGGCCACAGATACGCAGTATTTT
TRBV9	15	TRBJ2-1	-	-	CASSVDQGAYNEQFF	TGTGCCAGCAGCGTAGACCAGGGAGCCTACAATGAGCAGTTCTTC
TRBV27	15	TRBJ2-1	-	TRBD2	CASSLRAGILDEQFF	TGTGCCAGCAGTCTCAGAGCGGGAATCTTGGATGAGCAGTTCTTC
TRBV15	16	TRBJ2-7	-	-	CATSRIKGGFLNEQYF	TGTGCCACCAGCAGGATAAAGGGGGGGTTCCTCAACGAGCAGTACTTC
TRBV20-1	13	TRBJ2-5	-	-	CSASKKPEETQYF	TGCAGTGCTAGCAAGAAGCCTGAAGAGACCCAGTACTTC
TRBV28	13	TRBJ1-1	-	-	CASSLKSGGEAFF	TGTGCCAGCAGTTTAAAATCGGGCGGTGAAGCTTTCTTT
TRBV20-1	18	TRBJ2-5	-	TRBD2	CSARGPGTSGFSQETRYF	TGCAGTGCTAGAGGGCCGGGGACTAGCGGTTTTAGTCAAGAGACCCGGTACTTC
TRBV18	16	TRBJ1-2	-	TRBD1	CASSTGTGTTNYGYTF	TGTGCCAGCTCAACCGGGACAGGAACTACTAACTATGGCTACACCTTC
TRBV7-8	16	TRBJ2-7	-	-	CASSLRLSGSPYEQYF	TGTGCCAGCAGCTTACGACTGAGCGGTTCTCCCTACGAGCAGTACTTC
TRBV5-5	17	TRBJ1-2	-	-	CASSDNRDNPLSYGYTF	TGTGCCAGCAGCGACAACCGGGACAACCCCCTTTCGTATGGCTACACCTTC
TRBV2	13	TRBJ2-7	-	-	CASSQPSSREQYF	TGTGCCAGCAGCCAACCCTCTAGCCGGGAGCAGTACTTC
TRBV5-1	16	TRBJ2-3	-	TRBD2	CASSLPLAASTDTQYF	TGCGCCAGCAGCTTGCCCCTAGCGGCTAGCACAGATACGCAGTATTTT
TRBV28	16	TRBJ2-5	-	TRBD1	CASSLLRQGGLETQYF	TGTGCCAGCAGTTTATTGAGACAGGGGGGGTTGGAGACCCAGTACTTC
TRBV6-5	14	TRBJ2-7	-	-	CASSYSVGSGEQYF	TGTGCCAGCAGTTACTCGGTGGGGAGTGGGGAGCAGTACTTC
TRBV20-1	16	TRBJ2-1	-	-	CSARIWSGSSYNEQFF	TGCAGTGCCCGTATATGGTCCGGGAGTTCCTACAATGAGCAGTTCTTC
TRBV7-3	17	TRBJ2-6	few	-	CASSLGPYSSGANVLTF	TGTGCCAGCAGCTTAGGGCCTTATAGCTCTGGGGCCAACGTCCTGACTTTC
TRBV19	13	TRBJ2-5	-	-	CASSIQSQETQYF	TGTGCCAGTAGTATCCAGAGCCAAGAGACCCAGTACTTC
TRBV20-1	13	TRBJ2-5	-	TRBD2	CSAVAGGQETQYF	TGCAGTGCTGTAGCGGGAGGGCAGGAGACCCAGTACTTC
TRBV6-2/TRBV6-3	17	TRBJ2-1	-	TRBD2	CASKIRSGLAGGDEQFF	TGTGCCAGCAAGATACGATCGGGACTAGCGGGAGGCGATGAGCAGTTCTTC
TRBV19	13	TRBJ2-3	-	-	CASRSRASDTQYF	TGTGCCAGTAGATCCAGAGCCTCAGATACGCAGTATTTT
TRBV9	14	TRBJ2-5	-	-	CASSSDTVQETQYF	TGTGCCAGCAGCAGTGACACCGTCCAAGAGACCCAGTACTTC
TRBV4-1	14	TRBJ1-4	few	-	CASSQDGQGGKLFF	TGCGCCAGCAGCCAAGATGGTCAGGGTGGAAAACTGTTTTTT
TRBV27	14	TRBJ2-1	-	TRBD2	CASSPGLVYNEQFF	TGTGCCAGCAGCCCGGGACTAGTGTACAATGAGCAGTTCTTC
TRBV19	15	TRBJ2-7	-	TRBD1	CASSSPTGLTYEQYF	TGTGCCAGTAGTTCGCCGACAGGGCTTACCTACGAGCAGTACTTC
TRBV3-1	16	TRBJ2-5	few	TRBD2	CASSQSSGRYQETQYF	TGTGCCAGCAGCCAGTCTAGCGGACGGTACCAAGAGACCCAGTACTTC
TRBV7-9	12	TRBJ1-1	-	-	CASSTTGTEAFF	TGTGCCAGCAGCACAACAGGTACTGAAGCTTTCTTT
TRBV2	13	TRBJ1-1	-	-	CASCWTENTEAFF	TGTGCCAGCTGCTGGACCGAGAACACTGAAGCTTTCTTT
TRBV5-5	14	TRBJ1-1	-	-	CASSFDQGRGKAFF	TGTGCCAGCAGCTTCGACCAGGGGCGCGGGAAAGCTTTCTTT
TRBV9	17	TRBJ2-4	-	-	CASSPVGLAGAAGGQYF	TGTGCCAGCAGCCCGGTCGGTTTGGCAGGTGCAGCAGGAGGGCAGTACTTC